Sequencing of this T cell receptor (beta chain) was carried out in a study of CD8+ T cells in alopecia areata. Background on the study: Tofacitinib continued for 6 to 18 months and was then withheld for 6 months.

Worth noting for this clone: Its antigen is undetermined.

Extracted RNA was reverse transcribed, and the resulting cDNA served as sequencing template. Assay used: immunoSEQ multiplex PCR; TCRdb lists only in-frame clones, some missing. The sample holds about 190,000 clones, 50% to 60% seen once. Unmatched junction bases numbered 0, after V lost 3 bases and J lost 5 bases. This CDR3 is built from 11 residues. In germline, CDR1 is DFQATT, CDR2 SNEGSKA (reference sequence). Whole-study findings and limits: The study found that many expanded lesional clones persisted in scalp and blood during tofacitinib. On tofacitinib, scalp clonality and expanded CD8+ clones among top 100 fell significantly.

As to treatment: oral pan-JAK inhibitor, 5-10 mg twice daily. Punch biopsies of lesional scalp, plus peripheral blood, were taken from alopecia areata patients. The V gene is TRBV20-1, the J gene TRBJ1-1, with 7 bases lining up with TRBD1. The TCR originated in a human donor with alopecia areata. Material: CD4+ T cells sorted from blood, obtained at week 4, from a patient treated with tofacitinib. The CDR3 sequence is CSARTGTEAFF. Here the CDR3 DNA reads TGCAGTGCTAGGACAGGGACTGAAGCTTTCTTT.